Presented here are 16 T cell receptor gamma chains from one specimen sequenced in a study of gamma delta lymphoproliferative disorders and STAT genes. TCRdb reanalysed the multiplex PCR reads via CATT. Of over a thousand gamma-chain clones listed, approximately 9.8% are singletons. PBMCs from patients and controls supplied the genomic DNA for sequencing. Sequenced input: blood. These receptors all stem from a human donor in good health.

By share, this clone counts as medium-sized. Because the CDR3's place on the DNA is in doubt, the DNA is left out and the CDR3 is given as listed by TCRdb. CDR3 in amino acids: CTTVPAGLRFYYKKLF. The J gene has no call, while the V gene is TRGV11. TRGV11 is an ORF for which the function is uncertain. Counting both end residues, the CDR3 totals 16 amino acids.

This clone has just a few counts. The V gene was identified as TRGV2, while no J gene was called. From germline, CDR1 is EGSNGY and CDR2 YDSYNSKV. The CDR3 runs 9 residues. Here the CDR3 DNA reads TGTGCCACCTGGGACTCGGGGCTCTTT. Protein: CATWDSGLF.

This clone is judged medium-sized. Because the CDR3's place on the DNA is in doubt, the DNA is left out and the CDR3 is given as listed by TCRdb. CDR3 sequence reads: CTTVPAGLGTGYYKKLF. The J gene went uncalled, whereas the V gene is TRGV11. TRGV11 is labeled an ORF, and its function is uncertain. The CDR3 contains 17 residues when both ends are counted.

Judged by abundance, this clone is medium-sized. V usage is TRGV8 and J usage is TRGJ1 or TRGJ2. In the absence of a J gene in TCRdb, the DNA was matched to germline to assign it here. The CDR3 consists of 14 residues. Germline V gene lookup returns CDR1 VENAVY and CDR2 YDSYNSRV. V lost 4 bases, J lost 8 bases, and 14 bases stayed unmatched. Written as DNA, the CDR3 is TGTGCCACCTGGGAATGGTCCCAGTTAAATAAGAAACTCTTT. Translation gives CATWEWSQLNKKLF.

In the case of this clone: This DNA translates differently at residue 7 from the TCRdb protein, which is that of a much larger clone; a read error is likely, and the protein shown is the DNA's own translation. The chain joins TRGV8 to TRGJP1. TCRdb does not report a J gene; here it was assigned by matching the DNA to germline references. The CDR3 consists of 13 residues. Germline V gene sequence: CDR1 VENAVY, CDR2 YDSYNSRV. This chain's CDR3 is CATWDTPGWFKIF. The CDR3 coding sequence is TGTGCCACCTGGGATACCCCTGGTTGGTTCAAGATATTT.

This clone counts as medium-sized. Distinct nucleotide sequences in the sample also encode this CDR3. The CDR3 sequence: CATWDGGKKLF. In nucleotides, the CDR3 is TGTGCCACCTGGGATGGGGGTAAGAAACTCTTT. The chain employs TRGV4 and TRGJ1 or TRGJ2. The J gene, missing from TCRdb, was assigned here through DNA to germline matching. This CDR3 is built from 11 residues. Germline CDR1 is EGSTGY and CDR2 is YDSYTSSV. V lost 0 bases and J lost 9; bases outside the gene matches: 2.

Concerning this clone itself: A far larger clone is off by one base, so a read error is likely. Other DNA sequences within the sample encode an identical CDR3. Called V gene: TRGV4; the J gene was not called. Germline V gene data show CDR1 as EGSTGY and CDR2 as YDSYTSSV. This CDR3 region has 13 residues. The CDR3 DNA reads as TGTGCCACCTCCGGGGTTTTTTATTATAAGAAGCTCTTT. Encoded protein: CATSGVFYYKKLF.

In this sample, this clone is medium-sized. The chain links TRGV9 to TRGJP1. TCRdb offers no J gene call, so here the DNA was matched to germline to obtain one. Germline V gives CDR1 GITISATS, CDR2 ISYDGTV (reference sequence). The CDR3 spans 16 residues. V lost 2 bases to trimming and J lost 0 bases; unmatched junction nucleotides: 6. CDR3 sequence: CALWEDPYTTGWFKIF. DNA of the CDR3: TGTGCCTTGTGGGAGGATCCTTATACCACTGGTTGGTTCAAGATATTT.

Worth noting for this clone: It is unclear where the CDR3 begins or ends on the DNA, so no DNA is shown, and the CDR3 is as TCRdb lists it. No J gene call was made, and the V gene is TRGV11. TRGV11 has ORF status, its function being uncertain. With termini counted, the CDR3 has 24 amino acids. This CDR3 is CTTVPAGLGTPPKIINTTGWFKIF.

The rearrangement uses TRGV5 and TRGJ1 or TRGJ2. TCRdb carries no J gene annotation; the J gene was assigned here by matching the DNA with germline. Per the germline V gene, CDR1 is VINAFY and CDR2 is YDVSNSKD. This CDR3 is built from 10 residues. V lost 9 bases to trimming and J lost 10 bases; unmatched junction nucleotides: 9. This chain's CDR3 is CATDVRKKLF. The CDR3 DNA sequence: TGTGCCACCGACGTAAGGAAGAAACTCTTT.

By proportion, this clone is medium-sized. V gene TRGV4 combines with J gene TRGJ1 or TRGJ2. As TCRdb names no J gene, one was assigned here on the basis of a DNA match to germline. The germline V gene encodes CDR1 EGSTGY and CDR2 YDSYTSSV. V was clipped by 0 bases and J by 6 bases; unmatched bases: 5. The CDR3 covers 13 residues. The CDR3 region has the DNA TGTGCCACCTGGGATGGGCGCCTTTATAAGAAACTCTTT. This translates into CATWDGRLYKKLF.

This clone is classed as medium-sized. Additional DNA sequences in this sample encode the identical CDR3. This chain connects TRGV4 to TRGJ1 or TRGJ2. The J gene was not available in TCRdb and was assigned here by matching the DNA to germline segments. CDR1 and CDR2 from the germline V gene are EGSTGY and YDSYTSSV. This CDR3 comprises 11 residues. The V gene end was trimmed by 0 bases and the J gene end by 10 bases; junction bases not matched to a gene: 3. CDR3 loop: CATWDGRKKLF. The CDR3, as DNA: TGTGCCACCTGGGATGGGCGGAAGAAACTCTTT.

By sample fraction, this clone is medium-sized. Written as DNA, the CDR3 is TGTGCCACCTGGGATACCGCGAAACTCTTT. This codes for CATWDTAKLF. The chain links TRGV8 to TRGJ1 or TRGJ2. As TCRdb names no J gene, one was assigned here on the basis of a DNA match to germline. This CDR3 region has 10 residues. V shed 2 bases, J shed 12 bases, and the junction held 4 bases outside the gene matches. Germline assignment: CDR1 VENAVY and CDR2 YDSYNSRV.

Within the sample, this clone is medium-sized. The chain has TRGV4 and TRGJ1 or TRGJ2. Assignment of the J gene here rests on matching the DNA to germline, because TCRdb gives none. CDR1 is EGSTGY and CDR2 is YDSYTSSV in the germline V gene. CDR3 length equals 12 residues. With V trimmed by 10 bases and J by 0 bases, 6 bases remained unmatched. CDR3 DNA: TGTGCCACGGAACCGAATTATTATAAGAAACTCTTT. Translation gives CATEPNYYKKLF.

This clone was recorded many times. The rearrangement links TRGV5 to TRGJ1 or TRGJ2. Here the J gene came from matching the DNA to germline, since TCRdb omits it. V lost 1 base to trimming and J lost 3 bases; unmatched junction nucleotides: 6. Per germline, CDR1 VINAFY and CDR2 YDVSNSKD. This CDR3 is built from 14 residues. CDR3 sequence (DNA): TGTGCCACCTGGGACAGTTCTCTTTATTATAAGAAACTCTTT. This translates into CATWDSSLYYKKLF.

This rearrangement joins TRGV2 to TRGJ1 or TRGJ2. TCRdb gives no J gene; it was assigned here by matching the DNA to germline. This CDR3 contains 15 residues. V dropped 0 bases and J dropped 8; count of bases not matched to a gene: 13. Germline-derived CDR1 and CDR2 are EGSNGY and YDSYNSKV. The CDR3, as DNA: TGTGCCACCTGGGACGGGCCTCGGGGGGAGAATAAGAAACTCTTT. Translating gives CATWDGPRGENKKLF.